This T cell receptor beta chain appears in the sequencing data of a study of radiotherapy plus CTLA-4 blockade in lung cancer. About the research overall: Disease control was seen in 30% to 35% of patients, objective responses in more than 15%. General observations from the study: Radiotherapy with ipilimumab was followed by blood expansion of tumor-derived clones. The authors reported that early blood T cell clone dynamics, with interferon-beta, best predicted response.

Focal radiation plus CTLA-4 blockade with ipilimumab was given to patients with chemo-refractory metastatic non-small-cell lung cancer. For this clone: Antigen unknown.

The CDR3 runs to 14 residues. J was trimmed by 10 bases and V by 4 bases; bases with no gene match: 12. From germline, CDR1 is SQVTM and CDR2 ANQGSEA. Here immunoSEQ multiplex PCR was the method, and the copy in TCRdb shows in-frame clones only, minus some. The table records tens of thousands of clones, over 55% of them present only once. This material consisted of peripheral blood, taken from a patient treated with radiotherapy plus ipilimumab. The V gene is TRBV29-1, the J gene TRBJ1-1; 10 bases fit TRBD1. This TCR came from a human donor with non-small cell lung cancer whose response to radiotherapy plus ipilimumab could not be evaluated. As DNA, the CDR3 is TGCAGCGTTGGGGACAGGGGAGGTTACCAGAGAGCTTTCTTT. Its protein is CSVGDRGGYQRAFF.